A selection of T cell receptor beta chains follows, all from one sample in a study of siplizumab effects on memory and regulatory T cells. Only in-frame clones appear in the TCRdb table, and some are missing; sequencing was by immunoSEQ multiplex PCR. The data show approximately 100,000 clones, about 90% seen once. Sequenced input: Tregs sorted from blood. These receptors were taken from a human donor in good health. Both conserved end residues are part of each CDR3. The D gene is left open where the match is weak. A row's size may be missing; if present it is once, few, many or a size class.

d_call: .
v_call: TRBV4-1
cdr3_length: 19
j_call: TRBJ2-1
clone_size: once
cdr3_nt: TGCGCCAGCAGCCAAGTGGGGCTGGGCTCCTCAAGCTCCTACAATGAGCAGTTCTTC
cdr3_aa: CASSQVGLGSSSSYNEQFF

d_call: .
v_call: TRBV6-5
cdr3_length: 15
j_call: TRBJ1-6
clone_size: once
cdr3_nt: TGTGCCAGCAGTTACTCGATCATCTTTGGGGAACCCCTCCACTTT
cdr3_aa: CASSYSIIFGEPLHF

d_call: .
v_call: TRBV2
cdr3_length: 14
j_call: TRBJ1-2
clone_size: few
cdr3_nt: TGTGCCAGCAAGTCTCGAGTGTCATCCTATGGCTACACCTTC
cdr3_aa: CASKSRVSSYGYTF

d_call: .
v_call: TRBV10-2
cdr3_length: 13
j_call: TRBJ1-6
clone_size: once
cdr3_nt: TGCGCCAGCAGTGAGTCGAAATATTCACCCCTCCACTTT
cdr3_aa: CASSESKYSPLHF

d_call: .
v_call: TRBV19
cdr3_length: 15
j_call: TRBJ2-7
clone_size: .
cdr3_nt: TGTGCCAGTAGTACCTCTCGGTCAGCCCTATACGAGCAGTACTTC
cdr3_aa: CASSTSRSALYEQYF

d_call: .
v_call: TRBV6-5
cdr3_length: 13
j_call: TRBJ2-3
clone_size: .
cdr3_nt: TGTGCCAGCAGCGTCAGGAGCACAGATACGCAGTATTTT
cdr3_aa: CASSVRSTDTQYF

d_call: TRBD1
v_call: TRBV27
cdr3_length: 16
j_call: TRBJ1-2
clone_size: .
cdr3_nt: TGTGCCAGCAGTTTTGGGGACAGGCTATCTTACTATGGCTACACCTTC
cdr3_aa: CASSFGDRLSYYGYTF

d_call: .
v_call: TRBV7-2
cdr3_length: 13
j_call: TRBJ2-7
clone_size: .
cdr3_nt: TGTGCCAGCAGCTCGTCCGGAGGCTACGAGCAGTACTTC
cdr3_aa: CASSSSGGYEQYF

d_call: .
v_call: TRBV4-2
cdr3_length: 14
j_call: TRBJ1-6
clone_size: .
cdr3_nt: TGTGCCAGCAGCGGAATCTCCTATAATTCACCCCTCCACTTT
cdr3_aa: CASSGISYNSPLHF

d_call: .
v_call: TRBV5-1
cdr3_length: 16
j_call: TRBJ2-2
clone_size: .
cdr3_nt: TGCGCCAGCAGCTTGGCCCCGGTCTCGAACACCGGGGAGCTGTTTTTT
cdr3_aa: CASSLAPVSNTGELFF

d_call: .
v_call: TRBV4-1
cdr3_length: 16
j_call: TRBJ2-1
clone_size: .
cdr3_nt: TGCGCCAGCAGCCAAGATCCGTGGGGGGGCCGCAATGAGCAGTTCTTC
cdr3_aa: CASSQDPWGGRNEQFF